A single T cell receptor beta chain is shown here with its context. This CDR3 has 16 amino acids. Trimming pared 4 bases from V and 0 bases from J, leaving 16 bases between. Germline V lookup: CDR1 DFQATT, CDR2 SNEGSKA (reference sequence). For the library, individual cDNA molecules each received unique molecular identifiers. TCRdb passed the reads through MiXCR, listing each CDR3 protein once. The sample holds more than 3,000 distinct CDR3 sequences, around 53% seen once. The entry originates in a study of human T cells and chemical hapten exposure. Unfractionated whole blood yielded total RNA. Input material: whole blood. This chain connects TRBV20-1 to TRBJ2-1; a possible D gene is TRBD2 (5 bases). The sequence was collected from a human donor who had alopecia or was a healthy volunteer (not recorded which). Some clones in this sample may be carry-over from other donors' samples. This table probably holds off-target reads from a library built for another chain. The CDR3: CSATAGLPSSYNEQFF. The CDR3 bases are TGCAGTGCTACGGCAGGACTGCCGAGCTCCTACAATGAGCAGTTCTTC.